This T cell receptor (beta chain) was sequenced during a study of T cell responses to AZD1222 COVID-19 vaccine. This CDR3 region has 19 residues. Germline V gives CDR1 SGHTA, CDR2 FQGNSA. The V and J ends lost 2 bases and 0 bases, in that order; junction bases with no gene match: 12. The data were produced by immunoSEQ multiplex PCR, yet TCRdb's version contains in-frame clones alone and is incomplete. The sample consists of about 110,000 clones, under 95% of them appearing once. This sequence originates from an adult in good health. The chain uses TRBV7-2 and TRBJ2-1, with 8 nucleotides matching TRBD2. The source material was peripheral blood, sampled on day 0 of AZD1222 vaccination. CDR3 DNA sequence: TGTGCCAGCAGCTTAAGATTCACTAGCGGCGCTAGCTCCTACAATGAGCAGTTCTTC. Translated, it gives CASSLRFTSGASSYNEQFF.